This T cell receptor beta chain was sequenced for a study of blood T cell repertoires in COVID-19. Across the whole study: Samples representing acute and convalescent COVID-19 were sourced from the United States, Italy and Spain. Sources were T cells, B-cell-depleted T cells, or PBMCs; the material itself was cDNA or gDNA.

Trimming took off 3 bases at V and 3 bases at J, with 11 bases between the two ends. Germline CDR1 is LNHDA and CDR2 is SQIVND (reference sequence). CDR3 size: 14 residues. In the study's own analysis: Reference gene primers were amplified, and this amplification served to estimate nucleated cell counts. Data came from immunoSEQ multiplex PCR; TCRdb stores just in-frame clones and leaves some out. The DNA was the basis for D and trimming; V, J and clone size are from that table. Among about 240,000 clones listed, approximately 86% were seen once. The TCR originated in a woman between 65 and 79 years old with active or convalescent COVID-19. Specimen: peripheral blood. The genes are TRBV19 and TRBJ1-1, with unresolved D. DNA for the CDR3: TGTGCCAGTAGTATTTTAGCTCCAGACACTGAAGCTTTCTTT. This codes for CASSILAPDTEAFF.